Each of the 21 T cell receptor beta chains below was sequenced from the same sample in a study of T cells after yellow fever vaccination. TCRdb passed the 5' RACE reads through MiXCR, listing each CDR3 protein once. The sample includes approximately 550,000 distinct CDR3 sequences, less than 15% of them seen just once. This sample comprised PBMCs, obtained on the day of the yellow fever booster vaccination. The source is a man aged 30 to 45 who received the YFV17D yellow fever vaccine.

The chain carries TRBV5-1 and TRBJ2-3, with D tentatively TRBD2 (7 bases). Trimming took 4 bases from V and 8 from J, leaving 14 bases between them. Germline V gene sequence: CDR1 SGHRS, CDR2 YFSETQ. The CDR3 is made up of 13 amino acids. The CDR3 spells CASSPFGGPTQYF. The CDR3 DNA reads TGCGCCAGCAGCCCGTTCGGGGGGCCTACGCAGTATTTT.

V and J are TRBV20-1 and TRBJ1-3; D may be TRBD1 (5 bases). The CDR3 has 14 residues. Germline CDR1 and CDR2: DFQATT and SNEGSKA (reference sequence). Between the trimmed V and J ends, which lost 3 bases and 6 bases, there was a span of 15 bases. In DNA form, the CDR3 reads TGCAGTGCTAGTCCCCTCGGGGGGGAAAACACCATATATTTT. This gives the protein CSASPLGGENTIYF.

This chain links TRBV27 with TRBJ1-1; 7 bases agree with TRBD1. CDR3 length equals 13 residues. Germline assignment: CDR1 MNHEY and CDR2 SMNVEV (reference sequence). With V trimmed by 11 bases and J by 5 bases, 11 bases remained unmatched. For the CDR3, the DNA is TGTGCCGCCTCGGACAGGCTGAGTACTGAAGCTTTCTTT. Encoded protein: CAASDRLSTEAFF.

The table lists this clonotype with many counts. CDR3 sequence: CASSWDRGYGYTF. The CDR3 DNA sequence: TGCGCCAGCAGCTGGGACAGGGGCTATGGCTACACCTTC. The V call is TRBV5-1, the J call TRBJ1-2, with 10 bases identical to TRBD1. The J segment lost 4 bases and the V segment lost 3 bases, leaving 0 bases of the junction unmatched. There are 13 residues in the CDR3. Germline V gene sequence: CDR1 SGHRS, CDR2 YFSETQ.

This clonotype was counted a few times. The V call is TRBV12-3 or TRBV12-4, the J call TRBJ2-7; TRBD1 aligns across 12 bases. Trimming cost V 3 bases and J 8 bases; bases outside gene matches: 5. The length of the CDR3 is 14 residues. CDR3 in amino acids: CASSLGGQGAKQYF. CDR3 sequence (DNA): TGTGCCAGCAGTTTGGGGGGACAGGGGGCGAAGCAGTACTTC.

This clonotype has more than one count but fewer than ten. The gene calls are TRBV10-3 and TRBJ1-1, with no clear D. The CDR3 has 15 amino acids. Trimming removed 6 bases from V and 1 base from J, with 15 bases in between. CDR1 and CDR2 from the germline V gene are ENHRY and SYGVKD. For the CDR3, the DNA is TGTGCCATCAGACGAGGACCCACCGAGAACACTGAAGCTTTCTTT. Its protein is CAIRRGPTENTEAFF.

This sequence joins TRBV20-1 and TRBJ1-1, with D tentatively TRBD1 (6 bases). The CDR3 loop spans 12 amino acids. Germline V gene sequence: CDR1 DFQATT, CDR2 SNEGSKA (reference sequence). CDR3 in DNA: TGCAAGAAGGACAGTTCGTACACTGAAGCTTTCTTT. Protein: CKKDSSYTEAFF.

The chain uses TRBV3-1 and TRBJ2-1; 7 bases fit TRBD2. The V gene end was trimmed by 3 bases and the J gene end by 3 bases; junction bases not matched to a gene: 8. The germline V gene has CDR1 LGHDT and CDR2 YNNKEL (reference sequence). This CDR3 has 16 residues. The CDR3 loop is CASSQYAGAVYNEQFF. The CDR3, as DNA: TGTGCCAGCAGCCAGTACGCGGGAGCGGTCTACAATGAGCAGTTCTTC.

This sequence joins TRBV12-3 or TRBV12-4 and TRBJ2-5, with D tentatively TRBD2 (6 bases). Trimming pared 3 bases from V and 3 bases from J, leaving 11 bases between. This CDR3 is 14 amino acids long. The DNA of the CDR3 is TGTGCCAGCAGTTTTGGGGGAGGCAAAGAGACCCAGTACTTC. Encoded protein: CASSFGGGKETQYF.

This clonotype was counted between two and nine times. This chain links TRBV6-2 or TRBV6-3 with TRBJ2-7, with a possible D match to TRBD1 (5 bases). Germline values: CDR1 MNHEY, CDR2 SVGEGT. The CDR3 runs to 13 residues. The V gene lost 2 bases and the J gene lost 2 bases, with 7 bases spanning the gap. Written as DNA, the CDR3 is TGTGCCAGCAGTTACGACAGACCCTACGAGCAGTACTTC. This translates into CASSYDRPYEQYF.

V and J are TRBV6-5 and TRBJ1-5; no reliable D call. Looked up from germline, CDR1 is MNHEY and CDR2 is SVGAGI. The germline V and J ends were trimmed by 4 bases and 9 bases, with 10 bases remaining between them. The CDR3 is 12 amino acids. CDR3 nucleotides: TGTGCCAGCAGTTCTTTCCCCGGGCCCCAGCATTTT. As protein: CASSSFPGPQHF.

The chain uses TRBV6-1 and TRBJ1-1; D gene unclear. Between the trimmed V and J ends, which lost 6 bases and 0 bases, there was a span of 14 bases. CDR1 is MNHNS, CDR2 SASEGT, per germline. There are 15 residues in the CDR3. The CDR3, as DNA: TGTGCCAGCAGCAGGACGTCGTCCGTGAACACTGAAGCTTTCTTT. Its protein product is CASSRTSSVNTEAFF.

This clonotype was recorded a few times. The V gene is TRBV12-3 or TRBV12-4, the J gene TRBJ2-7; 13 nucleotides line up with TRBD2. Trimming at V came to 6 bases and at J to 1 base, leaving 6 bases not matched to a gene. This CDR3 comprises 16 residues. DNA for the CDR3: TGTGCCAGCAGCCGGGGACTAGCGGGACCTTCCTACGAGCAGTACTTC. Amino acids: CASSRGLAGPSYEQYF.

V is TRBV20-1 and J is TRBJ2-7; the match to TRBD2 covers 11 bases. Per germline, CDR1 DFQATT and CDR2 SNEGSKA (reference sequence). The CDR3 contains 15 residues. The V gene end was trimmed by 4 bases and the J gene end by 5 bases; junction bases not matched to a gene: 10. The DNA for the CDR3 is TGCAGTGCTACTTGGGCTAGCGGGGGGAAGAACGAGCAGTACTTC. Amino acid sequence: CSATWASGGKNEQYF.

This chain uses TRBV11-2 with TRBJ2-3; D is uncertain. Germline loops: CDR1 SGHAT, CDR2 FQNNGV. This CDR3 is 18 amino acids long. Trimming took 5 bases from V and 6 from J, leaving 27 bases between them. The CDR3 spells CASSPSPPWAGSWDTQYF. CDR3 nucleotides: TGTGCCAGCAGCCCTAGTCCCCCATGGGCAGGTTCATGGGATACGCAGTATTTT.

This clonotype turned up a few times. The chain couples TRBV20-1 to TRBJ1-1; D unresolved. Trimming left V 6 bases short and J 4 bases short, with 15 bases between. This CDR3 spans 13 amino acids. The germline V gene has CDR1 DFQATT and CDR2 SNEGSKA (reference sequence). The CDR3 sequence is CSAHRGYGTEAFF. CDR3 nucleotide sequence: TGCAGTGCCCACCGGGGATATGGCACTGAAGCTTTCTTT.

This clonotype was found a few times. CDR3 DNA sequence: TGTGCCAGCTCCCGGACTGCTGACGAGCAGTACTTC. As protein: CASSRTADEQYF. V and J are TRBV18 and TRBJ2-7; the D gene is possibly TRBD2 (5 bases). This CDR3 has 12 amino acids. Germline values: CDR1 KGHSH, CDR2 LQKENI. V was pared by 6 bases and J by 5 bases, with 11 bases between.

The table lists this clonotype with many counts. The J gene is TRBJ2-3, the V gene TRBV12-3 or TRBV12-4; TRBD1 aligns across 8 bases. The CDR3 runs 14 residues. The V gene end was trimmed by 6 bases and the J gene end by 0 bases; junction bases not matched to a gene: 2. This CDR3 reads CASSGQGSTDTQYF. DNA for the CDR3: TGTGCCAGCAGCGGACAGGGAAGCACAGATACGCAGTATTTT.

The CDR3 is CASSLAGQIYEQYF. The CDR3, as DNA: TGTGCCAGCAGTTTAGCGGGACAAATCTACGAGCAGTACTTC. The rearrangement uses TRBV28 and TRBJ2-7; either TRBD1 or TRBD2 may fit D (6 bases each). Germline V lookup: CDR1 MDHEN, CDR2 SYDVKM. This CDR3 region has 14 residues. Trimming shortened V by 2 bases and J by 3 bases, and 11 bases separated the two germline ends.

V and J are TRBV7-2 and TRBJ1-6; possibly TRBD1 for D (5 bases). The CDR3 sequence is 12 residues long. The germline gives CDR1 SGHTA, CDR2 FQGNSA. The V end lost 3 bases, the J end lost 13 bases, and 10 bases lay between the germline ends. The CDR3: CASSLDTQPLHF. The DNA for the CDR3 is TGTGCCAGCAGCTTGGACACCCAGCCCCTCCACTTT.

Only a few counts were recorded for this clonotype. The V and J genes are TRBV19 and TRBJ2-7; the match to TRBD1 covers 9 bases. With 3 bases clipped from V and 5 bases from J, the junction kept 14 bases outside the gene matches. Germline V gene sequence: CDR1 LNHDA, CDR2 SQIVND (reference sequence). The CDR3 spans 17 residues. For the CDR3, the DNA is TGTGCCAGTAGTATCCCGCTTCCGGGACAGGGTGTCCACGAGCAGTACTTC. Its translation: CASSIPLPGQGVHEQYF.